These 14 T cell receptor beta chains came from one sample sequenced in a study of vaccination effects on CD4 cells after COVID-19 (dated by TCRdb to 2021 to 2024). After less than eleven days of culture, CD4+ T cells were isolated with the EasySep CD4+ T cell isolation kit. Their target antigens are unknown. Library method: the immunoSEQ multiplex PCR assay. TCRdb holds this immuneACCESS table with in-frame rearrangements only. Some clones are missing; in checked studies, unresolved V genes explain under half, and the rest has no known cause. In all, the sample holds 37,000 or so clones, and 65% to 70% of those were seen once. 4% to 5% of the sample goes to the ten largest clones. The source was CD4+ T cells from PBMCs cultured without peptide, collected before COVID-19 vaccination. The receptors shown here come from a human donor who received a COVID-19 vaccine.

This chain connects TRBV7-2 to TRBJ2-1; 8 bases map to TRBD2. This CDR3 spans 14 amino acids. The V gene end was trimmed by 5 bases and the J gene end by 14 bases; junction bases not matched to a gene: 14. Per the germline V gene, CDR1 is SGHTA and CDR2 is FQGNSA. CDR3 protein: CASSPWTSSMIEFF. The CDR3 nucleotides are TGTGCCAGCAGCCCCTGGACTAGCTCAATGATTGAGTTCTTC.

The J gene is TRBJ1-1, the V gene TRBV4-1; D call uncertain. The germline V gene encodes CDR1 MGHRA and CDR2 YSYEKL. The CDR3 consists of 18 residues. V dropped 3 bases and J dropped 2 bases, with 22 bases sitting between them. The CDR3 sequence is CASSHRVLTTRPNTEAFF. For the CDR3, the DNA is TGCGCCAGCAGCCATAGGGTGTTAACCACCAGGCCTAACACTGAAGCTTTCTTT.

V gene TRBV5-6 combines with J gene TRBJ2-1, with 9 bases identical to TRBD1. V shed 0 bases, J shed 9 bases, and the junction held 7 bases outside the gene matches. CDR1 and CDR2 from the germline V gene are SGHDT and YYEEEE. The CDR3 loop spans 15 amino acids. CDR3 in amino acids: CASSLGIRQGGEQFF. For the CDR3, the DNA is TGTGCCAGCAGCTTGGGAATTAGACAGGGGGGTGAGCAGTTCTTC.

The chain employs TRBV6-4 and TRBJ2-2; D gene ambiguous. The germline V gene has CDR1 MRHNA and CDR2 SNTAGT. V was pared by 5 bases and J by 5 bases, with 9 bases between. This CDR3 region has 13 residues. CDR3 residues: CASSPTDTGELFF. In DNA, the CDR3 is TGTGCCAGCAGTCCTACGGATACCGGGGAGCTGTTTTTT.

CDR3 residues: CASSIDAGATNEKLFF. As DNA, the CDR3 is TGTGCCAGTAGTATAGATGCGGGAGCAACTAATGAAAAACTGTTTTTT. V gene TRBV19 combines with J gene TRBJ1-4; D gene unclear. CDR3 length: 16 amino acids. The germline gives CDR1 LNHDA, CDR2 SQIVND (reference sequence). The V end lost 0 bases, the J end lost 0 bases, and 8 bases lay between the germline ends.

This clone was detected only a few times. The chain links TRBV5-1 to TRBJ1-3; 9 nucleotides agree with TRBD1. CDR3 length equals 12 residues. V lost 7 bases and J lost 6; bases outside the gene matches: 2. From germline, CDR1 is SGHRS and CDR2 YFSETQ. This chain's CDR3 is CASGTGTNTIYF. The CDR3 bases are TGCGCCAGCGGGACAGGGACAAACACCATATATTTT.

The chain has TRBV29-1 and TRBJ1-1, with a weak D call TRBD1 (5 bases). Germline CDR1 SQVTM, CDR2 ANQGSEA. With 2 bases removed from V and 2 bases from J, the gap between germline ends came to 12 bases. The CDR3 is 14 residues long. The DNA for the CDR3 is TGCAGCGTTGAAAAGGGGACCGTCAACACTGAAGCTTTCTTT. It encodes CSVEKGTVNTEAFF.

The CDR3 loop is CASSSGAYQPQHF. The CDR3, as DNA: TGTGCCAGCAGTTCAGGGGCCTATCAGCCCCAGCATTTT. This chain connects TRBV3-1 (or the pseudogene TRBV3-2) to TRBJ1-5; tentatively, D is TRBD1 (6 bases). This CDR3 contains 13 residues. The V gene's germline CDR1 is LGHDT and CDR2 YNNKEL (reference sequence). Trimming took off 6 bases at V and 5 bases at J, with 11 bases between the two ends.

As concerns this clone: This same CDR3 is encoded by further DNA sequences in the sample. J is TRBJ2-2 and V is TRBV6-5, with D uncertain. In germline, CDR1 is MNHEY, CDR2 SVGAGI. Trimming removed 3 bases at V and 8 bases at J, with 10 bases between. The CDR3 is made up of 13 amino acids. CDR3 amino acids: CASSYPRPGELFF. In DNA, the CDR3 is TGTGCCAGCAGTTATCCCAGACCGGGGGAGCTGTTTTTT.

This sequence joins TRBV14 and TRBJ2-5, with 8 nucleotides matching TRBD2. The germline gives CDR1 SGHDN, CDR2 FVKESK. The CDR3 totals 13 residues. V trimming: 5 bases; J trimming: 5 bases; junction bases outside the gene matches: 4. This CDR3 reads CASSNSGAETQYF. CDR3 sequence (DNA): TGTGCCAGCAGCAATAGCGGGGCGGAGACCCAGTACTTC.

The V and J genes are TRBV29-1 and TRBJ1-2; 7 bases are a match to TRBD1. Germline V CDR1 and CDR2: SQVTM, ANQGSEA. V gave up 6 bases and J gave up 4 bases; unmatched junction bases: 2. The CDR3 runs 11 residues. The CDR3 here is CSVGTVYGYTF. The DNA of the CDR3 is TGCAGCGTAGGGACAGTCTATGGCTACACCTTC.

This clone was counted between two and nine times. V usage is TRBV27 and J usage is TRBJ1-6; 9 bases are shared with TRBD1. V dropped 6 bases and J dropped 10; count of bases not matched to a gene: 4. The length of the CDR3 is 13 residues. Germline CDR1 and CDR2: MNHEY and SMNVEV (reference sequence). The DNA for the CDR3 is TGTGCCAGCAGAGGGACAGGGCTCTCACCCCTCCACTTT. Its protein is CASRGTGLSPLHF.

The V gene is TRBV11-2, the J gene TRBJ1-6; D unresolved. The ends were cut back, 0 bases at V and 0 bases at J, with 6 bases in the middle. Germline-derived CDR1 and CDR2 are SGHAT and FQNNGV. This CDR3 comprises 16 residues. CDR3 region: CASSLDRFSYNSPLHF. CDR3 nucleotide sequence: TGTGCCAGCAGCTTAGATCGGTTCTCCTATAATTCACCCCTCCACTTT. Full variable domain (remainder filled in from reference TRBV11-2 and TRBJ1-6): EAGVAQSPRYKIIEKRQSVAFWCNPISGHATLYWYQQILGQGPKLLIQFQNNGVVDDSQLPKDRFSAERLKGVDSTLKIQPAKLEDSAVYLCASSLDRFSYNSPLHFGNGTRLTVT.

The chain joins TRBV10-3 to TRBJ1-5; D might be TRBD1 (6 bases). This CDR3 comprises 12 residues. Germline V gene data show CDR1 as ENHRY and CDR2 as SYGVKD. V was trimmed by 10 bases and J by 9 bases, leaving 16 bases between them. The chain's CDR3 is CATQTGSGPQHF. Written as DNA, the CDR3 is TGTGCCACCCAGACAGGCTCAGGGCCCCAGCATTTT.